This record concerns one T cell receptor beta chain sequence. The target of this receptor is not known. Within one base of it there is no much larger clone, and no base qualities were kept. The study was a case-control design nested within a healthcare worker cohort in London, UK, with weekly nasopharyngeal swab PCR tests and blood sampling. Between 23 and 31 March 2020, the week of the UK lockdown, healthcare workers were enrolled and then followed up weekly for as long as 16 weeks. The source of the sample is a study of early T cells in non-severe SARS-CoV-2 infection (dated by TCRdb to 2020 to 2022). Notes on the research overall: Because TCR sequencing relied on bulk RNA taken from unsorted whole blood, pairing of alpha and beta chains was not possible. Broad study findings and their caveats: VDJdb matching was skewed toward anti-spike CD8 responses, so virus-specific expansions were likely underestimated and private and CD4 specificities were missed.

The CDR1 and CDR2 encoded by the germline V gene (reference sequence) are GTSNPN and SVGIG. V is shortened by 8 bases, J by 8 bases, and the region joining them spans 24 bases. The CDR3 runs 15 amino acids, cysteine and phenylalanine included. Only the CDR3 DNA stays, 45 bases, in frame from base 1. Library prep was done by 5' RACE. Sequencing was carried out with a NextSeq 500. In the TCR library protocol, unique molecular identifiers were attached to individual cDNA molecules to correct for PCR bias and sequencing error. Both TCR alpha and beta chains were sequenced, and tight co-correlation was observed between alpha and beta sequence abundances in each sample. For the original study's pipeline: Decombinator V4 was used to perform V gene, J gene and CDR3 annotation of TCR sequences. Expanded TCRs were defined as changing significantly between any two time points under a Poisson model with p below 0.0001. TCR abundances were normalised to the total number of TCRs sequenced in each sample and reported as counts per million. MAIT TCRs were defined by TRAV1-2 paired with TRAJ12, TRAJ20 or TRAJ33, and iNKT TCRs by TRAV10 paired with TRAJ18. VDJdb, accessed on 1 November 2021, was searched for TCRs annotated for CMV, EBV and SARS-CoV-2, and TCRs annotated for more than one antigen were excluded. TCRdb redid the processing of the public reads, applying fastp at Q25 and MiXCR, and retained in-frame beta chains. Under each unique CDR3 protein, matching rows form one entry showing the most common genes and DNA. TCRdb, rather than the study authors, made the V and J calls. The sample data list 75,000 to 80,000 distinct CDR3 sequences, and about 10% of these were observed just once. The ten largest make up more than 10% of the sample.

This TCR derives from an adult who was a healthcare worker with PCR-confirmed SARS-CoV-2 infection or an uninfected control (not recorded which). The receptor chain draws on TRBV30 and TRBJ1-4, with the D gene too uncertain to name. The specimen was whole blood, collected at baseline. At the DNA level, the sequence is TGTGCCGGAGTGGGGAAAAAAATATTAAACGAAAAACTGTTTTTT. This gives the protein CAGVGKKILNEKLFF.